This T cell receptor beta chain came from a study of blood T cell repertoires in COVID-19. Participants were aged about 18 to 90 years, lived in 20 to 30 US areas, and enrolled virtually. Using immunoSEQ multiplex PCR, the repertoire was profiled, and TCRdb retains in-frame clones only, with some absent. The table lists over 200,000 clones, around 90% of them singletons. The specimen was PBMCs or T cells enriched from blood (not recorded which). This TCR derives from a woman younger than 45 who had been exposed to COVID-19.

The CDR3 sequence is CAWSVDRAILLSYEQYF. The DNA of the CDR3 is TGTGCCTGGAGTGTCGACAGGGCAATTTTACTTTCCTACGAGCAGTACTTC. This chain connects TRBV30 to TRBJ2-7, with TRBD1 matching 7 bases. The CDR3 spans 17 residues. Trimming at V came to 0 bases and at J to 1 base, leaving 12 bases not matched to a gene. CDR1 is GTSNPN, CDR2 SVGIG, per germline (reference sequence).